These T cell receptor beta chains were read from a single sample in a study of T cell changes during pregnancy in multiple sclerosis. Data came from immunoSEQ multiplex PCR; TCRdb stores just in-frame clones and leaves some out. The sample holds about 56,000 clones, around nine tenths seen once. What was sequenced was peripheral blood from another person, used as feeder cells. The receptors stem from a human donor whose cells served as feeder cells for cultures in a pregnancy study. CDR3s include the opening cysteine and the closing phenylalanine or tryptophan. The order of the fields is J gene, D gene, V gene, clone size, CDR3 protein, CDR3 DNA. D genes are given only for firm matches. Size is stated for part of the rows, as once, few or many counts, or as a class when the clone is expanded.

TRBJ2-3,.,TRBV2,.,CASSERTYTDTQYF,TGTGCCAGCAGTGAGAGGACATACACAGATACGCAGTATTTT
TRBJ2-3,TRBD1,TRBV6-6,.,CASSYSLTGTDTQYF,TGTGCCAGCAGTTACTCCTTGACAGGGACAGATACGCAGTATTTT
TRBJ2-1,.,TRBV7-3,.,CASSLDGPLDEQFF,TGTGCCAGCAGCTTAGATGGACCTTTGGATGAGCAGTTCTTC
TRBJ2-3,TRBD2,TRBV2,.,CASSPGLADTDTQYF,TGTGCCAGCAGCCCAGGACTAGCCGACACAGATACGCAGTATTTT
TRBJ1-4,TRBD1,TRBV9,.,CASSGWGQGGGQDEKLFF,TGTGCCAGCAGCGGCTGGGGGCAGGGGGGAGGCCAAGATGAAAAACTGTTTTTT
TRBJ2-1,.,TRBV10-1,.,CASSEMGQFF,TGCGCCAGCAGTGAGATGGGGCAGTTCTTC
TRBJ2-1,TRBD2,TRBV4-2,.,CASSQDQERGAYNEQFF,TGTGCCAGCAGCCAAGATCAGGAGCGGGGGGCCTACAATGAGCAGTTCTTC
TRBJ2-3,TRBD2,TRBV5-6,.,CASSSLVAGGGRTDTQYF,TGTGCCAGCAGCTCACTTGTAGCGGGAGGGGGTCGCACAGATACGCAGTATTTT
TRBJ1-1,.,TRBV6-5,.,CASSQGTLNTEAFF,TGTGCCAGCAGCCAAGGGACCCTAAACACTGAAGCTTTCTTT
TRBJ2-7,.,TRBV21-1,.,CASSILGVIEQYF,TGTGCCAGCAGCATACTGGGTGTAATCGAGCAGTACTTC
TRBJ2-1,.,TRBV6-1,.,CAARREYSYNEQFF,TGTGCCGCCAGAAGGGAGTATTCCTACAATGAGCAGTTCTTC
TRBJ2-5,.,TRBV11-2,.,CASSLDGQGVTETQYF,TGTGCCAGCAGCTTAGATGGGCAGGGTGTAACGGAGACCCAGTACTTC
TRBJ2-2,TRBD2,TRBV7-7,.,CASSLGLAGLGGELFF,TGTGCCAGCAGCCTCGGACTAGCGGGGCTTGGGGGGGAGCTGTTTTTT
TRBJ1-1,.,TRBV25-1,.,CASRKGVGTEAFF,TGTGCCAGCCGCAAGGGGGTTGGCACTGAAGCTTTCTTT
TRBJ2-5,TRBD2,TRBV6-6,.,CASSPRGGSETQYF,TGTGCCAGCAGTCCCCGGGGGGGCTCGGAGACCCAGTACTTC
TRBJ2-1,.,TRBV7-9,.,CASSLWGKLGYNEQFF,TGTGCCAGCAGCTTATGGGGAAAGCTCGGGTACAATGAGCAGTTCTTC
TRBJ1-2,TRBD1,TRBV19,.,CASTRSSLGTARYGYTF,TGTGCCAGTACTCGCAGCTCCTTGGGGACAGCACGCTATGGCTACACCTTC
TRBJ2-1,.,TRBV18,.,CASSVGQYNEQFF,TGTGCCAGCTCTGTCGGACAGTACAATGAGCAGTTCTTC
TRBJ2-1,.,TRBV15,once,CATSRQRYNEQFF,TGTGCCACCAGCCGTCAAAGGTACAATGAGCAGTTCTTC
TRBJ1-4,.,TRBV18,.,CASSPGQTAEKLFF,TGTGCCAGCTCACCTGGACAGACTGCCGAAAAACTGTTTTTT
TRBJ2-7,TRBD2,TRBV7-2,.,CASRDWGGSGRTEQYF,TGTGCCAGCAGGGATTGGGGAGGTAGCGGGAGGACCGAGCAGTACTTC
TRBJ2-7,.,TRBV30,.,CAWSVWGAGYEQYF,TGTGCCTGGAGTGTATGGGGAGCAGGCTACGAGCAGTACTTC
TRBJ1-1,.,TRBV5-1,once,CASSLESRNTEAFF,TGCGCCAGCAGCTTGGAATCCAGGAACACTGAAGCTTTCTTT
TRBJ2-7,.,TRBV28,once,CASSRTFYEQYF,TGTGCCAGCAGCCGGACCTTTTACGAGCAGTACTTC
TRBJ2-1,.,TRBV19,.,CASSIGGGARNEQFF,TGTGCCAGTAGTATTGGAGGGGGAGCAAGGAATGAGCAGTTCTTC
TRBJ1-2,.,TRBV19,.,CASSIPAEIYYGYTF,TGTGCCAGTAGTATTCCTGCAGAAATTTACTATGGCTACACCTTC
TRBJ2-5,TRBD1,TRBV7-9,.,CASSLVGTGMRETQYF,TGTGCCAGCAGCTTAGTCGGGACAGGGATGCGAGAGACCCAGTACTTC